This entry is about one T cell receptor beta chain. Its antigen remains unidentified. These data come from a study of glioma-infiltrating T cells after dendritic cell vaccination. Study-level background: Patients received three intradermal dendritic cell vaccine injections at biweekly intervals. General study findings and limits: Few patients contributed both blood and tumor specimens.

TCRB CDR3 was amplified from 2 ug genomic DNA or less. Sequencing used immunoSEQ multiplex PCR; TCRdb keeps in-frame clones, though not all of them. There are 85,000 to 100,000 clones in the sample; 65% to 85% occur only once, and about 5% lies in the top ten. V shed 5 bases, J shed 6 bases, and the junction held 10 bases outside the gene matches. Per the germline V gene, CDR1 is WNHNN and CDR2 is SYGVQD (reference sequence). This CDR3 region has 15 residues. The sample's time point: after dendritic cell vaccination, including at tumor progression/relapse. The genes are TRBV10-1 and TRBJ2-3, with 8 bases matching TRBD2. This clonotype originated in a human donor with glioblastoma. The sequencing used blood, collected after dendritic cell vaccination. CDR3 DNA sequence: TGCGCCAGCAGTCAGGGACTAGGTGAACGGGATACGCAGTATTTT. It yields the protein CASSQGLGERDTQYF.